This passage covers 29 T cell receptor beta chains from one sample sequenced in a study of radiotherapy plus CTLA-4 blockade in lung cancer. Libraries were prepared by immunoSEQ multiplex PCR; TCRdb keeps only in-frame clonotypes and omits some of them. The table records 65,000 to 70,000 clones, less than 80% of them present only once. The sequences come from peripheral blood, collected from a patient treated with radiotherapy plus ipilimumab. The receptor source for this set is a human donor with non-small cell lung cancer who had a complete response to radiotherapy plus ipilimumab.

This chain joins TRBV5-6 and TRBJ2-7; 8 bases are shared with TRBD1. V was pared by 0 bases and J by 9 bases, with 2 bases of the junction left unmatched. Germline V gene lookup returns CDR1 SGHDT and CDR2 YYEEEE. There are 12 residues in the CDR3. The CDR3 coding sequence is TGTGCCAGCAGCTTGGACAGGGGGAGGCAGTACGTC. Its translation is CASSLDRGRQYV.

This clone was counted between two and nine times. CDR3 region: CAWSVVTGAGNTIYF. As DNA, the CDR3 is TGTGCCTGGAGTGTAGTCACAGGGGCTGGAAACACCATATATTTT. The chain links TRBV30 to TRBJ1-3; 7 bases match TRBD1. V shed 0 bases, J shed 2 bases, and the junction held 4 bases outside the gene matches. Germline V gene sequence: CDR1 GTSNPN, CDR2 SVGIG (reference sequence). There are 15 residues in the CDR3.

V gene TRBV11-2 combines with J gene TRBJ1-4, with D unresolved. This CDR3 is built from 13 residues. Germline loops: CDR1 SGHAT, CDR2 FQNNGV. Trimming stripped 1 base from V and 7 bases from J, with 7 bases between. The CDR3 region has the DNA TGTGCCAGCAGCTTAGCCATGACTGAAAAACTGTTTTTT. Protein sequence: CASSLAMTEKLFF.

The chain is built from TRBV18 and TRBJ1-5; D gene uncertain. V gave up 2 bases and J gave up 4 bases, with 9 bases separating them. CDR1 is KGHSH and CDR2 is LQKENI in the germline V gene. This CDR3 has 14 residues. In DNA form, the CDR3 reads TGTGCCAGCTCACCAGAGTCGGAAAATCAGCCCCAGCATTTT. Its translation is CASSPESENQPQHF.

This chain uses TRBV30 with TRBJ2-6; 8 nucleotides line up with TRBD1. The CDR3 spans 18 residues. V shed 5 bases, J shed 1 base, and the junction held 13 bases outside the gene matches. Germline-derived CDR1 and CDR2 are GTSNPN and SVGIG (reference sequence). CDR3 loop: CAWAIGQGIFSGANVLTF. CDR3 DNA sequence: TGTGCCTGGGCCATAGGACAGGGAATTTTTTCTGGGGCCAACGTCCTGACTTTC.

V usage is TRBV5-1 and J usage is TRBJ2-5; 8 nucleotides agree with TRBD1. The CDR3 consists of 15 residues. Germline trimming cut 1 base from V and 5 bases from J; bases unmatched to any gene: 7. Germline CDR1 SGHRS, CDR2 YFSETQ. This chain's CDR3 is CASSLTGGSAETQYF. In nucleotides, the CDR3 is TGCGCCAGCAGCTTGACAGGGGGTTCGGCGGAGACCCAGTACTTC.

This chain joins TRBV27 and TRBJ1-1; no reliable D call. The germline CDR1 and CDR2 sequences are MNHEY and SMNVEV (reference sequence). This CDR3 is built from 16 residues. The V and J ends lost 0 bases and 0 bases respectively, with 11 bases between them. The CDR3 sequence is CASSLSGLAMNTEAFF. The CDR3 nucleotides are TGTGCCAGCAGTTTATCAGGTCTCGCTATGAACACTGAAGCTTTCTTT.

The chain combines TRBV9 with TRBJ2-1, with 13 bases fitting TRBD2. The CDR3 spans 16 residues. Germline V gene lookup returns CDR1 SGDLS and CDR2 YYNGEE. V lost 0 bases, J lost 5 bases, and 2 bases stayed unmatched. In DNA form, the CDR3 reads TGTGCCAGCAGCGTAGGAGGGACTAGCGGGGACAATGAGCAGTTCTTC. Translating gives CASSVGGTSGDNEQFF.

The CDR3 sequence is CASSHGGQPQHF. CDR3 DNA sequence: TGTGCCAGCAGTCACGGGGGCCAGCCCCAGCATTTT. The chain joins TRBV5-4 to TRBJ1-5, with D perhaps TRBD1 (6 bases). Germline CDR1 reads SGHNT; CDR2 reads YYREEE (reference sequence). This CDR3 has 12 residues. The V gene lost 5 bases and the J gene lost 7 bases, with 10 bases spanning the gap. The complete variable domain, with remaining parts taken from reference TRBV5-4 and TRBJ1-5, reads ETGVTQSPTHLIKTRGQQVTLRCSSQSGHNTVSWYQQALGQGPQFIFQYYREEENGRGNFPPRFSGLQFPNYSSELNVNALELDDSALYLCASSHGGQPQHFGDGTRLSIL.

The chain combines TRBV6-1 with TRBJ2-7; D may be TRBD1 (5 bases). Between the trimmed V and J ends, which lost 4 bases and 0 bases, there was a span of 13 bases. Per the germline V gene, CDR1 is MNHNS and CDR2 is SASEGT. The CDR3 has 15 amino acids. Here the CDR3 DNA reads TGTGCCAGCAGTGCATCGGACACCGCCTCCTACGAGCAGTACGTC. It is translated as CASSASDTASYEQYV.

The chain recombines TRBV7-9 with TRBJ2-3, with D hard to call. The CDR3 contains 14 residues. Trimming removed 3 bases at V and 8 bases at J, with 15 bases between. Germline V CDR1 and CDR2: SEHNR, FQNEAQ (reference sequence). CDR3 sequence reads: CASSFVQNRGTQYF. CDR3 in DNA: TGTGCCAGCAGCTTCGTACAGAACAGAGGTACGCAGTATTTT.

The chain has TRBV4-3 and TRBJ2-3, with D uncertain. V was shortened by 4 bases and J by 2 bases, with 13 bases between the two germline ends. The CDR3 loop spans 15 amino acids. Germline CDR1 is LGHNA and CDR2 is YSLEER. DNA for the CDR3: TGCGCCAGCAGCCTCGACGGACGCCACACAGATACGCAGTATTTT. Translating gives CASSLDGRHTDTQYF.

The chain is built from TRBV5-1 and TRBJ1-3, with TRBD1 matching 11 bases. Germline CDR1 SGHRS, CDR2 YFSETQ. J lost 0 bases, V lost 4 bases, and 3 bases had no gene match. The CDR3 loop spans 16 amino acids. The CDR3 spells CASSPGTGGSGNTIYF. The CDR3 DNA reads as TGCGCCAGCAGCCCGGGGACAGGGGGCTCTGGAAACACCATATATTTT. Variable domain in full (rest from reference TRBV5-1 and TRBJ1-3): KAGVTQTPRYLIKTRGQQVTLSCSPISGHRSVSWYQQTPGQGLQFLFEYFSETQRNKGNFPGRFSGRQFSNSRSEMNVSTLELGDSALYLCASSPGTGGSGNTIYFGEGSWLTVV.

This chain connects TRBV7-8 to TRBJ1-6; D gene unclear. The germline gives CDR1 SGHVS, CDR2 FQNEAQ. The CDR3 totals 13 residues. The germline V and J ends were trimmed by 1 base and 7 bases, with 5 bases remaining between them. The chain's CDR3 is CASSLVTNSPLHF. In DNA, the CDR3 is TGTGCCAGCAGCTTAGTAACCAATTCACCCCTCCACTTT.

This chain uses TRBV27 with TRBJ2-3; D perhaps matches TRBD2 (5 bases). CDR3 size: 13 residues. Looked up from germline, CDR1 is MNHEY and CDR2 is SMNVEV (reference sequence). Deletions cut 9 bases from V and 5 bases from J, with 15 bases between. CDR3: CASRGSSEDTQYF. The CDR3 DNA sequence: TGTGCCAGTCGGGGTTCGAGCGAAGATACGCAGTATTTT.

The rearrangement joins TRBV7-2 to TRBJ2-2; D ambiguous. CDR1 and CDR2 (germline): SGHTA, FQGNSA. CDR3 length equals 15 residues. V was trimmed by 0 bases and J by 4 bases, leaving 9 bases between them. The CDR3: CASSLAERPTGELFF. CDR3 coding DNA: TGTGCCAGCAGCTTAGCCGAGCGTCCCACCGGGGAGCTGTTTTTT.

The count of this clone is one. V usage is TRBV7-2 and J usage is TRBJ2-5, with 9 bases identical to TRBD1. CDR3 length equals 15 residues. Looked up from germline, CDR1 is SGHTA and CDR2 is FQGNSA. V trimming: 2 bases; J trimming: 5 bases; junction bases outside the gene matches: 6. The CDR3 here is CASSLRGQGMETQYF. CDR3 nucleotides: TGTGCCAGCAGCTTAAGGGGACAGGGTATGGAGACCCAGTACTTC.

This chain uses TRBV5-3 with TRBJ2-2; 10 nucleotides line up with TRBD1. TRBV5-3 is marked as an open reading frame, function uncertain. The CDR3 is made up of 15 amino acids. The V segment lost 2 bases and the J segment 5 bases; nucleotides outside the gene matches: 3. In DNA, the CDR3 is TGTGCCAGAAGCTTTGGGGACAGGGGTACCGGGGAGCTGTTTTTT. Its protein is CARSFGDRGTGELFF.

The genes are TRBV11-2 and TRBJ1-3; no reliable D call. V gave up 4 bases and J gave up 0 bases, with 10 bases separating them. This CDR3 is built from 15 residues. Germline values: CDR1 SGHAT, CDR2 FQNNGV. This CDR3 is CASSSLTGSGNTIYF. CDR3 DNA sequence: TGTGCCAGCAGCTCCTTGACGGGCTCTGGAAACACCATATATTTT.

The V gene is TRBV6-5, the J gene TRBJ2-7; TRBD2 agrees at 10 bases. The CDR3 covers 16 residues. CDR1 is MNHEY, CDR2 SVGAGI, per germline. V shed 2 bases, J shed 3 bases, and the junction held 7 bases outside the gene matches. DNA for the CDR3: TGTGCCAGCAGTTACCCACTTAGCGGGGGGCTCTACGAGCAGTACTTC. Amino acid sequence: CASSYPLSGGLYEQYF.

The chain joins TRBV7-2 to TRBJ1-4, with D uncertain. The CDR3 is 12 amino acids. The germline V and J ends were trimmed by 5 bases and 10 bases, with 11 bases remaining between them. Germline CDR1 SGHTA, CDR2 FQGNSA. The DNA for the CDR3 is TGTGCCAGCAGCCAGGTTCCAGGAAAACTGTTTTTT. This encodes CASSQVPGKLFF.

V and J are TRBV27 and TRBJ1-5; D ambiguous. CDR1 MNHEY and CDR2 SMNVEV come from the germline V gene (reference sequence). Trimming shortened V by 5 bases and J by 1 base, and 12 bases separated the two germline ends. The CDR3 covers 15 residues. CDR3 sequence: CASSPQERSNQPQHF. The CDR3 DNA is TGTGCCAGCAGTCCCCAGGAGCGGAGCAATCAGCCCCAGCATTTT.

The chain employs TRBV11-3 and TRBJ2-3; TRBD2 is a possible D gene (6 bases). V lost 6 bases, J lost 2 bases, and 12 bases lay in between. The CDR3 covers 14 residues. Germline assignment: CDR1 SGHNT and CDR2 YENEEA. The CDR3 DNA sequence: TGTGCCAGCAGTCCTAGCGTAGACACAGATACGCAGTATTTT. Protein sequence: CASSPSVDTDTQYF.

This clone was detected only once. J is TRBJ2-3 and V is TRBV25-1; 9 positions match TRBD2. CDR3 size: 16 residues. Per germline, CDR1 MGHDK and CDR2 SYGVNS. After removal of 6 bases from V and 6 bases from J, the junction contained 13 bases not matched to a gene. CDR3 sequence (DNA): TGTGCCAGCAGGGACGATGGCGGGAGGGCCTTGGATACGCAGTATTTT. Protein sequence: CASRDDGGRALDTQYF.

V is TRBV19 and J is TRBJ2-5; D may be TRBD1 (5 bases). TRBJ2-7 explains the end of the DNA better; the J call may be wrong. The V gene's germline CDR1 is LNHDA and CDR2 SQIVND (reference sequence). This CDR3 has 15 residues. The DNA for the CDR3 is TGTGCCAGTAGTATGGGGCGGCAGGAATCCTACGAGCAGTACTTC. Amino acid sequence: CASSMGRQESYEQYF.

The V gene is TRBV30, the J gene TRBJ2-5; a possible D gene is TRBD2 (6 bases). TRBJ2-7 explains the end of the DNA better; the J call may be wrong. The CDR3 sequence is 14 residues long. Germline V lookup: CDR1 GTSNPN, CDR2 SVGIG (reference sequence). The CDR3 DNA sequence: TGTGCCTGGAGTGTTCATAGCGGCTCCTACGAGCAGTACTTC. Residues: CAWSVHSGSYEQYF.

To note about this clone: The same CDR3 also results from other DNA sequences found in this sample. DNA of the CDR3: TGTGCCAGCAGCTTAGAATCGCTAGCGGCATACAATGAGCAGTTCTTC. Translating gives CASSLESLAAYNEQFF. V is TRBV11-3 and J is TRBJ2-1; 7 nucleotides line up with TRBD2. V was pared by 0 bases and J by 4 bases, with 6 bases of the junction left unmatched. CDR1 SGHNT and CDR2 YENEEA come from the germline V gene. The CDR3 has 16 residues.

The chain carries TRBV28 and TRBJ1-2; D might be TRBD1 (6 bases). The CDR3 loop spans 13 amino acids. In germline, CDR1 is MDHEN, CDR2 SYDVKM. Trimming shortened V by 6 bases and J by 2 bases, and 10 bases separated the two germline ends. The CDR3 DNA follows: TGTGCCAGCAGGCACGGACAGAACTATGGCTACACCTTC. Translated: CASRHGQNYGYTF.

In regard to this clone: One end of the junction varies from germline; a read error may be responsible. Distinct nucleotide sequences in the sample also encode this CDR3. The rearrangement uses TRBV30 and TRBJ2-2; the D gene is possibly TRBD1 (6 bases). Germline V CDR1 and CDR2: GTSNPN, SVGIG (reference sequence). The CDR3 covers 13 residues. CDR3 sequence reads: CARTGHQTGELFF. The CDR3 DNA reads TGTGCCCGTACAGGGCATCAGACCGGGGAACTGTTTTTT.